A selection of T cell receptor beta chains follows, all from one sample in a study of cytomegalovirus exposure and HLA in healthy donors. This table comes from immunoSEQ multiplex PCR, and its TCRdb copy is limited to in-frame clones, with some not included. The repertoire consists of 95,000 to 100,000 clones, with approximately 78% occurring once and the leading ten covering more than 0.6%. Specimen: PBMCs. Receptors originate from a woman aged 60-75 years in good health and CMV-seronegative. Both conserved end residues are part of each CDR3.

>TRBJ2-7|TRBV7-8
CASTQRRASSYEQYF
>TRBJ1-1|TRBV2
CASRPRGGSNTEAFF
>TRBJ2-3|TRBV9
CASSVASGRAPDTQYF
>TRBJ2-1|TRBV5-1
CASSSDSSSYNEQFF
>TRBJ2-7|TRBV28
CASSVTGVPYEQYF
>TRBJ2-3|TRBV5-6
CASSLGGGVSTDTQYF
>TRBJ1-2|TRBV5-5
CASTELTGQGAGGYTF
>TRBJ2-1|TRBV6-1
CASSEIAGGDNEQFF
>TRBJ1-5|TRBV6-1
CALSPQHF
>TRBJ1-4|TRBV19
CASSRGGAATNEKLFF
>TRBJ2-5|TRBV6-6
CASSPLPDSLQETQYF
>TRBJ1-5|TRBV9
CASSGQGDSPIGGNQPQHF
>TRBJ2-7|TRBV7-9
CASRRPGQLYEQYF
>TRBJ1-1|TRBV20-1
CSAKQNTEAFF
>TRBJ2-7|TRBV6-1
CASTLGLYYEQYF
>TRBJ2-1|TRBV9
CASSGGTSGRVPYNEQFF
>TRBJ2-5|TRBV2
CASSDLGGTEETQYF
>TRBJ1-2|TRBV7-9
CASVTKTGYTF
>TRBJ2-5|TRBV21-1
CASSPYRHRGQETQYF
>TRBJ2-2|TRBV6-4
CASSPLWNTGELFF
>TRBJ1-4|TRBV19
CASSTREGEKLFF